The 27 T cell receptor beta chains presented below share a single source sample, sequenced in a study of OX40 agonist ivuxolimab in advanced cancers. The table came from immunoSEQ multiplex PCR; TCRdb's copy has only in-frame clones and leaves some out. This table holds roughly 70,000 clones, 88% found once. Sequences were derived from CD4+ or CD8+ T cells sorted from blood, sampled in a trial of the OX40 agonist ivuxolimab. These receptors were taken from an adult with an advanced solid tumor such as melanoma, head and neck, liver or kidney cancer.

The rearrangement uses TRBV28 and TRBJ1-6; 9 bases match TRBD1. The CDR3 contains 15 residues. Trimming cost V 4 bases and J 9 bases; bases outside gene matches: 7. CDR1 is MDHEN, CDR2 SYDVKM, per germline. CDR3 loop: CASSSATGGGSPLHF. The CDR3 DNA reads TGTGCCAGCAGTTCAGCCACAGGGGGCGGTTCACCCCTCCACTTT.

In this sample, this clone turned up a few times. The rearrangement joins TRBV7-9 to TRBJ2-3; no firm D call. V dropped 2 bases and J dropped 0 bases, with 12 bases sitting between them. From germline, CDR1 is SEHNR and CDR2 FQNEAQ (reference sequence). The CDR3 sequence is 16 residues long. CDR3 in DNA: TGTGCCAGCAGCTTAATTCTGAGCATTAGCACAGATACGCAGTATTTT. It specifies CASSLILSISTDTQYF.

V and J are TRBV6-1 and TRBJ2-7, with no clear D. CDR3 length equals 11 residues. Germline V gene data show CDR1 as MNHNS and CDR2 as SASEGT. Trimming left V 4 bases short and J 3 bases short, with 4 bases between. The CDR3 DNA sequence: TGTGCCAGCAGTGGACTCTACGAGCAGTACTTC. This encodes CASSGLYEQYF.

The chain combines TRBV11-2 with TRBJ2-2; 8 bases are shared with TRBD1. With 5 bases clipped from V and 7 bases from J, the junction kept 12 bases outside the gene matches. Germline values: CDR1 SGHAT, CDR2 FQNNGV. This CDR3 spans 16 amino acids. The CDR3: CASSPRTGFLLGELFF. For the CDR3, the DNA is TGTGCCAGCAGCCCTCGGACAGGGTTTCTTCTCGGGGAGCTGTTTTTT.

The J gene is TRBJ2-7, the V gene TRBV5-1, with 7 bases that match TRBD1. This CDR3 comprises 15 residues. Germline V gene lookup returns CDR1 SGHRS and CDR2 YFSETQ. Trimming at V came to 0 bases and at J to 2 bases, leaving 5 bases not matched to a gene. CDR3 region: CASSLGGTAPYEQYF. Written as DNA, the CDR3 is TGCGCCAGCAGCTTGGGGGGGACAGCGCCCTACGAGCAGTACTTC.

CDR3 amino acids: CASNPAGTDTQYF. In DNA form, the CDR3 reads TGTGCCAGCAACCCCGCGGGCACAGATACGCAGTATTTT. The gene calls are TRBV6-6 and TRBJ2-3; D gene ambiguous. Germline lookup yields CDR1 MNHNY and CDR2 SVGAGI (reference sequence). CDR3 size: 13 residues. V lost 7 bases, J lost 1 base, and 9 bases lay in between.

V usage is TRBV5-1 and J usage is TRBJ1-2; D unclear. This CDR3 is 15 amino acids long. Germline CDR1 is SGHRS and CDR2 is YFSETQ. V lost 2 bases, J lost 2 bases, and 13 bases lay in between. CDR3 amino acids: CASSFGSLGNYGYTF. The DNA for the CDR3 is TGCGCCAGCAGCTTTGGTAGTCTGGGAAACTATGGCTACACCTTC.

V is TRBV7-7 and J is TRBJ2-3; 11 bases are a match to TRBD1. Per the germline V gene, CDR1 is SSHAT and CDR2 is FNYEAQ (reference sequence). V dropped 5 bases and J dropped 7; count of bases not matched to a gene: 5. The CDR3 length is 14 residues. DNA for the CDR3: TGTGCCAGCAGCCCCGGGACAGGGGGAAATACGCAGTATTTT. As protein: CASSPGTGGNTQYF.

The J gene is TRBJ1-1, the V gene TRBV4-1; D perhaps matches TRBD1 (5 bases). This CDR3 contains 15 residues. Trimming shortened V by 1 base and J by 3 bases, and 12 bases separated the two germline ends. Germline CDR1 reads MGHRA; CDR2 reads YSYEKL. The CDR3 DNA is TGCGCCAGCAGCCAAGGGGGGTGGGTGGACACTGAAGCTTTCTTT. It codes for CASSQGGWVDTEAFF.

J is TRBJ1-4 and V is TRBV7-6; D gene unclear. Trimming took 4 bases from V and 5 from J, leaving 8 bases between them. Germline V lookup: CDR1 SGHVS, CDR2 FNYEAQ. This CDR3 contains 13 residues. The CDR3 protein is CASSWAENEKLFF. CDR3 DNA: TGTGCCAGCAGCTGGGCAGAAAATGAAAAACTGTTTTTT.

As DNA, the CDR3 is TGTGCCAGCAGTCGTGCTTTGGGTAGCAATCAGCCCCAGCATTTT. This gives the protein CASSRALGSNQPQHF. The rearrangement uses TRBV6-1 and TRBJ1-5; D is ambiguous. Looked up from germline, CDR1 is MNHNS and CDR2 is SASEGT. Trimming took 5 bases from V and 0 from J, leaving 11 bases between them. This CDR3 has 15 amino acids.

This clone was picked up one time. J is TRBJ1-4 and V is TRBV4-1, with D possibly matching TRBD1 (6 bases). The germline V and J ends were trimmed by 6 bases and 5 bases, with 13 bases remaining between them. CDR1 and CDR2 (germline): MGHRA, YSYEKL. The CDR3 sequence is 14 residues long. The CDR3: CASRPDSVNEKLFF. For the CDR3, the DNA is TGCGCCAGCAGGCCGGACAGTGTCAATGAAAAACTGTTTTTT.

This clone appeared a single time. V usage is TRBV29-1 and J usage is TRBJ2-7, with D unclear. Trimming left V 6 bases short and J 0 bases short, with 6 bases between. The CDR3 runs to 11 residues. CDR1 and CDR2 (germline): SQVTM, ANQGSEA. This CDR3 is CSVAYSYEQYF. The CDR3 DNA reads as TGCAGCGTCGCGTACTCCTACGAGCAGTACTTC.

The CDR3 nucleotides are TGTGCCAGCAGCTTAATGACAGGGGAACAGCCCCAGCATTTT. It specifies CASSLMTGEQPQHF. The genes are TRBV5-5 and TRBJ1-5, with 8 bases identical to TRBD1. Trimming took 2 bases from V and 7 from J; bases not matched to a gene: 5. This CDR3 is built from 14 residues. CDR1 and CDR2 (germline): SGHKS, YYEKEE (reference sequence).

The chain combines TRBV6-4 with TRBJ2-2, with D unresolved. The CDR3 is 13 amino acids. V was clipped by 4 bases and J by 6 bases, with 9 bases between them. Germline V gene sequence: CDR1 MRHNA, CDR2 SNTAGT. CDR3 residues: CASSAVFPGELFF. CDR3 in DNA: TGTGCCAGCAGTGCCGTGTTCCCCGGGGAGCTGTTTTTT.

The chain uses TRBV27 and TRBJ1-6; no reliable D call. With 3 bases removed from V and 7 bases from J, the gap between germline ends came to 4 bases. The germline V gene encodes CDR1 MNHEY and CDR2 SMNVEV (reference sequence). The CDR3 totals 12 residues. CDR3 loop: CASSLSNSPLHF. The CDR3 region has the DNA TGTGCCAGCAGTTTGTCCAATTCACCCCTCCACTTT.

The chain couples TRBV11-3 to TRBJ2-2; 7 bases fit TRBD1. V lost 5 bases to trimming and J lost 4 bases; unmatched junction nucleotides: 4. The CDR3 sequence is 14 residues long. Per germline, CDR1 SGHNT and CDR2 YENEEA. The CDR3 loop is CASSGTEITGELFF. CDR3 sequence (DNA): TGTGCCAGCAGCGGGACAGAGATCACCGGGGAGCTGTTTTTT.

The chain carries TRBV5-1 and TRBJ2-3; maybe TRBD2 (5 bases). Germline V lookup: CDR1 SGHRS, CDR2 YFSETQ. Trimming took 0 bases from V and 4 from J, leaving 15 bases between them. The CDR3 covers 16 residues. The CDR3 loop is CASSLAGSLGSDTQYF. In DNA form, the CDR3 reads TGCGCCAGCAGCTTGGCGGGGTCCCTCGGCTCAGATACGCAGTATTTT.

This rearrangement joins TRBV6-6 to TRBJ1-1, with TRBD1 as a possible D gene (5 bases). The CDR3 sequence is 12 residues long. Trimming pared 5 bases from V and 7 bases from J, leaving 11 bases between. Germline CDR1 and CDR2: MNHNY and SVGAGI (reference sequence). CDR3 region: CASSNTGGEAFF. The CDR3, as DNA: TGTGCCAGCAGTAATACCGGGGGTGAAGCTTTCTTT.

The chain recombines TRBV7-8 with TRBJ1-5; D is uncertain. The length of the CDR3 is 16 residues. Trimming took 4 bases from V and 1 from J, leaving 14 bases between them. Germline CDR1 reads SGHVS; CDR2 reads FQNEAQ. CDR3 region: CASSSSQAGSNQPQHF. In DNA form, the CDR3 reads TGTGCCAGCAGCTCCTCCCAAGCGGGGAGCAATCAGCCCCAGCATTTT.

This chain uses TRBV14 with TRBJ1-1, with D maybe TRBD1 (6 bases). The CDR3 covers 16 residues. Germline values: CDR1 SGHDN, CDR2 FVKESK. The V and J ends lost 1 base and 6 bases respectively, with 18 bases between them. The CDR3 DNA reads as TGTGCCAGCAGCCAAGGTTTAGGCAGGGGAGTGTCTGAAGCTTTCTTT. Translated, it gives CASSQGLGRGVSEAFF. Looking up the rest from reference TRBV14 and TRBJ1-1 gives the full variable domain: EAGVTQFPSHSVIEKGQTVTLRCDPISGHDNLYWYRRVMGKEIKFLLHFVKESKQDESGMPNNRFLAERTGGTYSTLKVQPAELEDSGVYFCASSQGLGRGVSEAFFGQGTRLTVV.

The chain uses TRBV7-2 and TRBJ1-2, with 7 bases fitting TRBD1. This CDR3 region has 16 residues. Germline assignment: CDR1 SGHTA and CDR2 FQGNSA. With V trimmed by 1 base and J by 1 base, 6 bases remained unmatched. The CDR3 region has the DNA TGTGCCAGCAGCTTAGACGGGACAGATTATAACTATGGCTACACCTTC. Its protein is CASSLDGTDYNYGYTF.

The chain uses TRBV6-5 and TRBJ1-2, with D tentatively TRBD1 (5 bases). The germline gives CDR1 MNHEY, CDR2 SVGAGI. The CDR3 covers 14 residues. Trimming pared 4 bases from V and 8 bases from J, leaving 17 bases between. The CDR3 sequence is CASSLAAAGVGYTF. The CDR3 DNA follows: TGTGCCAGCAGTTTGGCTGCAGCGGGGGTCGGCTACACCTTC.

CDR3 nucleotide sequence: TGCAGCGTTGAGCCTGGACAGGGTGGCGAGCAGTACTTC. Translation: CSVEPGQGGEQYF. The chain links TRBV29-1 to TRBJ2-7; the match to TRBD1 covers 8 bases. CDR1 SQVTM and CDR2 ANQGSEA come from the germline V gene. Trimming removed 3 bases from V and 6 bases from J; junction bases left unmatched: 7. This CDR3 contains 13 residues.

This chain uses TRBV9 with TRBJ2-2, with D tentatively TRBD1 (5 bases). CDR3 length: 13 residues. V gave up 7 bases and J gave up 1 base, with 8 bases separating them. CDR1 is SGDLS and CDR2 is YYNGEE in the germline V gene. The CDR3 loop is CASPDRNTGELFF. The CDR3 nucleotides are TGTGCCAGCCCCGACAGGAACACCGGGGAGCTGTTTTTT. Full variable domain (remainder filled in from reference TRBV9 and TRBJ2-2): DSGVTQTPKHLITATGQRVTLRCSPRSGDLSVYWYQQSLDQGLQFLIQYYNGEERAKGNILERFSAQQFPDLHSELNLSSLELGDSALYFCASPDRNTGELFFGEGSRLTVL.

The rearrangement uses TRBV15 and TRBJ2-7; a possible D gene is TRBD2 (7 bases). V was pared by 2 bases and J by 6 bases, with 14 bases between. There are 14 residues in the CDR3. Germline values: CDR1 LNHNV, CDR2 YYDKDF (reference sequence). The CDR3 region is CATSRKGGVGEQYF. CDR3 DNA sequence: TGTGCCACCAGCAGAAAGGGGGGGGTTGGCGAGCAGTACTTC. Full variable domain (remainder filled in from reference TRBV15 and TRBJ2-7): DAMVIQNPRYQVTQFGKPVTLSCSQTLNHNVMYWYQQKSSQAPKLLFHYYDKDFNNEADTPDNFQSRRPNTSFCFLDIRSPGLGDTAMYLCATSRKGGVGEQYFGPGTRLTVT.

This rearrangement joins TRBV2 to TRBJ1-6, with 9 bases that match TRBD1. CDR3 length equals 15 residues. The trim removed 6 bases at V and 5 bases at J, leaving 5 bases unmatched. Looked up from germline, CDR1 is SNHLY and CDR2 is FYNNEI. This chain's CDR3 is CASRTRDRDNSPLHF. CDR3 DNA sequence: TGTGCCAGCAGGACCAGGGACAGGGATAATTCACCCCTCCACTTT.